The 25 T cell receptor beta chains given below trace back to one sample, sequenced in a study of beta chain features in type 1 diabetes. Study-level points and caveats: Type 1 diabetes patients had moderately but significantly shorter TCRB CDR3s in all four CD4+ subsets.

Expressed TCRB transcripts were sequenced because the isolated RNA had all been reverse transcribed beforehand. The data were produced by immunoSEQ multiplex PCR, yet TCRdb's version contains in-frame clones alone and is incomplete. This table has some 190,000 clones, 7% to 9% appearing once. Their antigens are not known. Sequencing was done on a sample of central memory CD4+ T cells from blood. These receptors were taken from a man aged 18-30 years with type 1 diabetes.

This clone was observed a handful of times. The J gene is TRBJ2-4, the V gene TRBV2; TRBD2 agrees at 7 bases. The length of the CDR3 is 12 residues. Trimming removed 5 bases from V and 15 bases from J; junction bases left unmatched: 10. Germline V gives CDR1 SNHLY, CDR2 FYNNEI. The DNA for the CDR3 is TGTGCCAGCAGTTCGGGGGGTAGAACCGTGTACTTC. It is translated as CASSSGGRTVYF. The variable domain in full, completed from reference TRBV2 and TRBJ2-4, reads EPEVTQTPSHQVTQMGQEVILRCVPISNHLYFYWYRQILGQKVEFLVSFYNNEISEKSEIFDDQFSVERPDGSNFTLKIRSTKLEDSAMYFCASSSGGRTVYFGAGTRLSVL.

This clone was seen at least ten times. V and J are TRBV9 and TRBJ2-3; D uncertain. V was clipped by 0 bases and J by 5 bases, with 4 bases between them. In germline, CDR1 is SGDLS, CDR2 YYNGEE. CDR3 length: 12 amino acids. The CDR3 bases are TGTGCCAGCAGCGTAGAGCAAGATACGCAGTATTTT. Translation: CASSVEQDTQYF.

This clone was seen a handful of times. The chain uses TRBV19 and TRBJ2-1; the match to TRBD2 covers 16 bases. The V gene end was trimmed by 5 bases and the J gene end by 8 bases; junction bases not matched to a gene: 3. Germline lookup yields CDR1 LNHDA and CDR2 SQIVND (reference sequence). The CDR3 is 15 amino acids. The CDR3 loop reads CASSPGTSGRDEQFF. Written as DNA, the CDR3 is TGTGCCAGTAGTCCCGGGACTAGCGGGAGGGATGAGCAGTTCTTC.

This clone has just a few counts. The genes are TRBV5-1 and TRBJ1-1; TRBD1 might be the D (5 bases). Germline CDR1 SGHRS, CDR2 YFSETQ. V lost 3 bases, J lost 2 bases, and 11 bases lay in between. The CDR3 has 14 amino acids. CDR3 in DNA: TGCGCCAGCAGCTCGGGGAGGGGTAACACTGAAGCTTTCTTT. Protein sequence: CASSSGRGNTEAFF.

This clone was seen ten or more times. The DNA of the CDR3 is TGCGCCAGCAGTCAAGGGGAGAAACTGAGCTCCTACGAGCAGTACTTC. It yields the protein CASSQGEKLSSYEQYF. This chain connects TRBV23-1 to TRBJ2-7, with D perhaps matching TRBD2 (5 bases). TRBV23-1 is marked as an open reading frame, function uncertain. The CDR3 totals 16 residues. Trimming removed 2 bases from V and 0 bases from J, with 14 bases in between.

The chain has TRBV20-1 and TRBJ2-5; the D is unclear. The V gene lost 6 bases and the J gene lost 5 bases, with 10 bases spanning the gap. Germline lookup yields CDR1 DFQATT and CDR2 SNEGSKA (reference sequence). There are 11 residues in the CDR3. CDR3 sequence (DNA): TGCAGTGCCAAACTTAAGGAGACCCAGTACTTC. It encodes CSAKLKETQYF.

The CDR3 loop is CATSSRQGWETQYF. The CDR3 nucleotides read TGTGCCACCAGCTCACGACAGGGCTGGGAGACCCAGTACTTC. This rearrangement joins TRBV15 to TRBJ2-5, with 7 bases aligning to TRBD1. This CDR3 contains 14 residues. V shed 5 bases and J 5 bases; nucleotides not matched to a gene: 8. Looked up from germline, CDR1 is LNHNV and CDR2 is YYDKDF (reference sequence).

J is TRBJ1-6 and V is TRBV2; TRBD1 aligns across 11 bases. Germline V CDR1 and CDR2: SNHLY, FYNNEI. CDR3 length equals 14 residues. V shed 5 bases and J 10 bases; nucleotides not matched to a gene: 4. CDR3: CASSPGTGGSPLHF. CDR3 sequence (DNA): TGTGCCAGCAGTCCCGGGACAGGGGGATCACCCCTCCACTTT.

This clone was counted only a few times. The CDR3, as DNA: TGTGCCAGCAGCCCCCGCGTCCCTAGCGGGTTCACCGGGGAGCTGTTTTTT. Protein: CASSPRVPSGFTGELFF. The chain has TRBV7-8 and TRBJ2-2, with 8 positions matching TRBD2. Germline trimming cut 5 bases from V and 4 bases from J; bases unmatched to any gene: 12. The germline V gene encodes CDR1 SGHVS and CDR2 FQNEAQ. The CDR3 covers 17 residues.

In this sample, this clone turned up a few times. The rearrangement links TRBV28 to TRBJ1-5; D call uncertain. Trimming removed 6 bases at V and 2 bases at J, with 14 bases between. This CDR3 region has 15 residues. From germline, CDR1 is MDHEN and CDR2 SYDVKM. The CDR3 spells CASSAFGSGNQPQHF. CDR3 coding DNA: TGTGCCAGCAGCGCTTTCGGGTCGGGCAATCAGCCCCAGCATTTT.

The chain is built from TRBV18 and TRBJ1-1; no firm D call. This CDR3 has 14 residues. CDR1 is KGHSH, CDR2 LQKENI, per germline. The V and J ends lost 4 bases and 2 bases respectively, with 11 bases between them. The CDR3 region is CASSRQQVNTEAFF. CDR3 nucleotide sequence: TGTGCCAGCTCACGTCAACAAGTAAACACTGAAGCTTTCTTT.

This clone came up a few times. The V call is TRBV5-1, the J call TRBJ2-6; weak D call: TRBD1 (5 bases). This CDR3 spans 16 amino acids. Per the germline V gene, CDR1 is SGHRS and CDR2 is YFSETQ. With 3 bases removed from V and 0 bases from J, the gap between germline ends came to 10 bases. CDR3 protein: CASSYDSYSGANVLTF. In nucleotides, the CDR3 is TGCGCCAGCAGCTACGACAGTTACTCTGGGGCCAACGTCCTGACTTTC. The full variable domain, in which reference TRBV5-1 and TRBJ2-6 provide the parts outside the CDR3, is KAGVTQTPRYLIKTRGQQVTLSCSPISGHRSVSWYQQTPGQGLQFLFEYFSETQRNKGNFPGRFSGRQFSNSRSEMNVSTLELGDSALYLCASSYDSYSGANVLTFGAGSRLTVL.

The J gene is TRBJ2-5, the V gene TRBV18; TRBD1 matches 8 bases. From germline, CDR1 is KGHSH and CDR2 LQKENI. The CDR3 spans 15 residues. V trimming: 1 base; J trimming: 2 bases; junction bases outside the gene matches: 3. Here the CDR3 DNA reads TGTGCCAGCTCACCACGCACAGGGGGACAAGAGACCCAGTACTTC. Residues: CASSPRTGGQETQYF.

The CDR3 loop is CASSLGTAGDSPLHF. CDR3 nucleotides: TGCGCCAGCAGCTTGGGGACGGCGGGGGATTCACCCCTCCACTTT. This chain connects TRBV5-1 to TRBJ1-6; the D gene is possibly TRBD1 (5 bases). The V gene lost 0 bases and the J gene lost 8 bases, with 12 bases spanning the gap. Germline-derived CDR1 and CDR2 are SGHRS and YFSETQ. This CDR3 has 15 amino acids.

The genes are TRBV9 and TRBJ2-5; D call uncertain. The germline CDR1 and CDR2 sequences are SGDLS and YYNGEE. The CDR3 sequence is 14 residues long. V dropped 0 bases and J dropped 1 base, with 7 bases sitting between them. The CDR3 sequence: CASSVDAGQETQYF. CDR3 nucleotide sequence: TGTGCCAGCAGCGTAGATGCAGGCCAAGAGACCCAGTACTTC. Together with reference TRBV9 and TRBJ2-5, the CDR3 gives the full variable domain: DSGVTQTPKHLITATGQRVTLRCSPRSGDLSVYWYQQSLDQGLQFLIQYYNGEERAKGNILERFSAQQFPDLHSELNLSSLELGDSALYFCASSVDAGQETQYFGPGTRLLVL.

This clone showed up just a few times. This sequence joins TRBV5-6 and TRBJ1-6; tentative D call: TRBD1 (5 bases). The CDR3 contains 14 residues. Germline V gene data show CDR1 as SGHDT and CDR2 as YYEEEE. V was pared by 0 bases and J by 7 bases, with 8 bases between. CDR3 DNA: TGTGCCAGCAGCTTGGTTAACAGGAATTCACCCCTCCACTTT. This gives the protein CASSLVNRNSPLHF.

This clone was picked up a small number of times. The CDR3 loop reads CASSFFSNGVDTQYF. DNA for the CDR3: TGTGCCAGCAGCTTTTTCTCCAACGGGGTCGATACGCAGTATTTT. The rearrangement uses TRBV7-2 and TRBJ2-3, with a weak D call TRBD2 (5 bases). Trimming took 3 bases from V and 6 from J, leaving 16 bases between them. Germline V lookup: CDR1 SGHTA, CDR2 FQGNSA. There are 15 residues in the CDR3.

This clone was detected only a few times. J is TRBJ1-1 and V is TRBV7-7; D ambiguous. V lost 5 bases and J 1 base, leaving 23 bases between the germline ends. Germline loops: CDR1 SSHAT, CDR2 FNYEAQ (reference sequence). The CDR3 extends over 18 amino acids. CDR3 bases: TGTGCCAGCAGCCACGATCGAGTTAAGAACTCGAAGAACACTGAAGCTTTCTTT. This translates into CASSHDRVKNSKNTEAFF.

The rearrangement links TRBV28 to TRBJ1-2, with D possibly TRBD1 on 5 matching bases. The germline V gene has CDR1 MDHEN and CDR2 SYDVKM. V gave up 9 bases and J gave up 2 bases, with 13 bases separating them. The CDR3 has 13 residues. The CDR3, as DNA: TGTGCCAGTTTCAGGGCTACAAACTATGGCTACACCTTC. The encoded protein is CASFRATNYGYTF.

The J gene is TRBJ2-3, the V gene TRBV5-1; D gene uncertain. Trimming pared 3 bases from V and 0 bases from J, leaving 14 bases between. Germline lookup yields CDR1 SGHRS and CDR2 YFSETQ. The CDR3 is 16 residues long. The chain's CDR3 is CASSYSGSTSTDTQYF. For the CDR3, the DNA is TGCGCCAGCAGCTATTCAGGATCCACTAGCACAGATACGCAGTATTTT.

V and J are TRBV19 and TRBJ2-2, with unresolved D. Trimming stripped 1 base from V and 1 base from J, with 4 bases between. Per the germline V gene, CDR1 is LNHDA and CDR2 is SQIVND (reference sequence). The CDR3 runs to 14 residues. DNA for the CDR3: TGTGCCAGTAGTATAGGTCTGAACACCGGGGAGCTGTTTTTT. Amino acids: CASSIGLNTGELFF.

This chain joins TRBV27 and TRBJ2-4, with 13 bases that match TRBD2. Germline CDR1 MNHEY, CDR2 SMNVEV (reference sequence). With V trimmed by 5 bases and J by 2 bases, 6 bases remained unmatched. The CDR3 length is 17 residues. For the CDR3, the DNA is TGTGCCAGCAGTGCTCGGACTAGCGGGAGACCCAAAAACATTCAGTACTTC. The encoded protein is CASSARTSGRPKNIQYF.

This clone was found a few times. The chain combines TRBV6-6 with TRBJ2-3; D call uncertain. The V and J ends lost 5 bases and 4 bases respectively, with 10 bases between them. CDR1 and CDR2 (germline): MNHNY, SVGAGI (reference sequence). The CDR3 extends over 13 amino acids. In DNA form, the CDR3 reads TGTGCCAGCAGTACTCAGGCCCCAGATACGCAGTATTTT. This gives the protein CASSTQAPDTQYF.

The CDR3 is CASSPKGLAGFAYNEQFF. Here the CDR3 DNA reads TGTGCCAGCAGTCCAAAGGGACTAGCGGGCTTCGCCTACAATGAGCAGTTCTTC. This rearrangement joins TRBV27 to TRBJ2-1; 12 bases line up with TRBD2. V shed 5 bases and J 2 bases; nucleotides not matched to a gene: 10. Per germline, CDR1 MNHEY and CDR2 SMNVEV (reference sequence). The CDR3 runs 18 residues.

Comment on this clone: At one end the junction does not follow the germline gene, possibly because of a read error. This chain connects TRBV7-9 to TRBJ2-3; TRBD2 agrees at 7 bases. CDR3 length: 17 amino acids. Per germline, CDR1 SEHNR and CDR2 FQNEAQ (reference sequence). The CDR3 region has the DNA TGTGCCGGCAGCTCCCGGGCAGGGAGGGTGCTCACAGATACGCAGTATTTT. It yields the protein CAGSSRAGRVLTDTQYF.